These T cell receptor beta chains were read from a single sample in a study of early T cells in non-severe SARS-CoV-2 infection. TCRdb independently ran MiXCR on the 5' RACE reads; one entry per CDR3 protein. The data contain nearly 55,000 distinct CDR3 sequences, about 7.6% of them seen just once; the ten biggest clones take up about 11%. Sequencing used whole blood, obtained at baseline. The source of these receptors is an adult who was a healthcare worker with PCR-confirmed SARS-CoV-2 infection or an uninfected control (not recorded which). CDR3s include the opening cysteine and the closing phenylalanine or tryptophan. A D gene is named only where the DNA matches it firmly. The size entry is marked missing in some rows and otherwise reads once, few, many or a size class.

j_call: TRBJ2-7; d_call: TRBD2; v_call: TRBV9; clone_size: many; cdr3_nt: TGTGCCAGCAGCGGAAGGAGCGGGAGCATCCACGAGCAGTACTTC; cdr3_aa: CASSGRSGSIHEQYF
j_call: TRBJ2-3; d_call: TRBD2; v_call: TRBV29-1; clone_size: few; cdr3_nt: TGCAGCGTTGAACGTAGCGGGAGGTCAGATACGCAGTATTTT; cdr3_aa: CSVERSGRSDTQYF
j_call: TRBJ1-5; d_call: TRBD1; v_call: TRBV7-2; clone_size: many; cdr3_nt: TGTGCCAGCAGCTGGGGGACAGGGAGGCAGCCCCAGCATTTT; cdr3_aa: CASSWGTGRQPQHF
j_call: TRBJ2-4; d_call: .; v_call: TRBV4-3; clone_size: .; cdr3_nt: TGCGCCAGCAGCCAACCAGGGGAAAACATTCAGTACTTC; cdr3_aa: CASSQPGENIQYF
j_call: TRBJ2-5; d_call: .; v_call: TRBV7-9; clone_size: few; cdr3_nt: TGTGCCAGCAGCCCCCCGGCCGCTGGAGAAGAGACCCAGTACTTC; cdr3_aa: CASSPPAAGEETQYF
j_call: TRBJ1-2; d_call: .; v_call: TRBV12-3/TRBV12-4; clone_size: many; cdr3_nt: TGTGCCAGCACCCCTCTGGGTGGGCTCAGTAACTATGGCTACACCTTC; cdr3_aa: CASTPLGGLSNYGYTF
j_call: TRBJ1-4; d_call: .; v_call: TRBV11-2; clone_size: many; cdr3_nt: TGTGCCAGCAGCTTAGATCCTGGGGCCGGTGAAAAACTGTTTTTT; cdr3_aa: CASSLDPGAGEKLFF
j_call: TRBJ2-1; d_call: TRBD2; v_call: TRBV7-3; clone_size: .; cdr3_nt: TGTGCCAGCAGCTTGTGGATAGCGGGATCGGATGAGCAGTTCTTC; cdr3_aa: CASSLWIAGSDEQFF
j_call: TRBJ2-7; d_call: TRBD1; v_call: TRBV20-1; clone_size: few; cdr3_nt: TGCAGTGCTTCCGGGACAGGGCGACTCGAGCAGTACTTC; cdr3_aa: CSASGTGRLEQYF
j_call: TRBJ1-3; d_call: TRBD1; v_call: TRBV28; clone_size: many; cdr3_nt: TGTGCCAGCGCCCTCCCCCCTATGACAGGGAACTCTGGAAACACCATATATTTT; cdr3_aa: CASALPPMTGNSGNTIYF
j_call: TRBJ1-4; d_call: .; v_call: TRBV30; clone_size: .; cdr3_nt: TGTGCCTGGAGTGTACGCGAGGCGGAAAAACTGTTTTTT; cdr3_aa: CAWSVREAEKLFF
j_call: TRBJ2-7; d_call: TRBD2; v_call: TRBV6-2/TRBV6-3; clone_size: few; cdr3_nt: TGTGCCAGCAGTTACGGGACTAGCGGGAGGGAACCCTCCTACGAGCAGTACTTC; cdr3_aa: CASSYGTSGREPSYEQYF
j_call: TRBJ2-2; d_call: TRBD2; v_call: TRBV6-1; clone_size: .; cdr3_nt: TGTGCCAGCAGTGAAGCGGGGACTACTCCTACCGGGGAGCTGTTTTTT; cdr3_aa: CASSEAGTTPTGELFF
j_call: TRBJ1-2; d_call: .; v_call: TRBV28; clone_size: many; cdr3_nt: TGTGCCACCGACGCGTATGGCTACACCTTC; cdr3_aa: CATDAYGYTF
j_call: TRBJ2-1; d_call: .; v_call: TRBV12-3/TRBV12-4; clone_size: many; cdr3_nt: TGTGCCAGCAGTCCATCCTGGGGACTTTCCTACAATGAGCAGTTCTTC; cdr3_aa: CASSPSWGLSYNEQFF
j_call: TRBJ1-6; d_call: .; v_call: TRBV7-2; clone_size: many; cdr3_nt: TGTGCCAGCAGCTTAAACGGTCTGACAGGCTTCCCCCACTTT; cdr3_aa: CASSLNGLTGFPHF
j_call: TRBJ2-7; d_call: .; v_call: TRBV6-2/TRBV6-3; clone_size: many; cdr3_nt: TGTGCCACCATCGGACATTTCTACGAGCAGTACTTC; cdr3_aa: CATIGHFYEQYF
j_call: TRBJ2-1; d_call: .; v_call: TRBV6-5; clone_size: few; cdr3_nt: TGTGCCAGCAGTTCGCGGGGACGCTCGTCGTTCTTC; cdr3_aa: CASSSRGRSSFF
j_call: TRBJ2-1; d_call: .; v_call: TRBV4-3; clone_size: .; cdr3_nt: TGCGCCAGCAGCCAGAAATCTGGCAATGAGCAGTTCTTC; cdr3_aa: CASSQKSGNEQFF
j_call: TRBJ2-7; d_call: .; v_call: TRBV12-3/TRBV12-4; clone_size: .; cdr3_nt: TGTGCCAGCAGCCCAGTATGGGATCTCTACGAGCAGTACTTC; cdr3_aa: CASSPVWDLYEQYF
j_call: TRBJ2-6; d_call: .; v_call: TRBV5-1; clone_size: few; cdr3_nt: TGCGCCAGCAGCTTGATTGGGGTACACTCTGGGGCCAACGTCCTGACTTTC; cdr3_aa: CASSLIGVHSGANVLTF
j_call: TRBJ2-3; d_call: .; v_call: TRBV6-6; clone_size: .; cdr3_nt: TGTGCCACCTCCTTTGGGAATACGCAGTATTTT; cdr3_aa: CATSFGNTQYF
j_call: TRBJ2-1; d_call: TRBD2; v_call: TRBV12-3/TRBV12-4; clone_size: many; cdr3_nt: TGTGCCAGCAGTCCGGGACCAGCGGGAGGGCCTGATGAGCAGTTCTTC; cdr3_aa: CASSPGPAGGPDEQFF
j_call: TRBJ2-2; d_call: .; v_call: TRBV25-1; clone_size: many; cdr3_nt: TGTGCCAGCAGCGAATTATCGGGGGCGGGCACCGGGGAGCTGTTTTTT; cdr3_aa: CASSELSGAGTGELFF
j_call: TRBJ1-1; d_call: TRBD1; v_call: TRBV7-2; clone_size: .; cdr3_nt: TGTGCCAGCAGCTTAGGGACAGGGGCCACTGAAGCTTTCTTT; cdr3_aa: CASSLGTGATEAFF
j_call: TRBJ2-6; d_call: .; v_call: TRBV9; clone_size: .; cdr3_nt: TGTGCCAGCAGCGCGGGTTCCTTCTCTGGGGCCAACGTCCTGACTTTC; cdr3_aa: CASSAGSFSGANVLTF
j_call: TRBJ1-2; d_call: .; v_call: TRBV27; clone_size: few; cdr3_nt: TGTGCCAGCAGTTTATCGGGGCAGTCCTTCTATGGCTACACCTTC; cdr3_aa: CASSLSGQSFYGYTF
j_call: TRBJ2-1; d_call: TRBD2; v_call: TRBV20-1; clone_size: .; cdr3_nt: TGCAGTGCTAGAGATCTTGAGGTAGCGGGAGGGAGTGAGCAGTTCTTC; cdr3_aa: CSARDLEVAGGSEQFF
j_call: TRBJ1-2; d_call: .; v_call: TRBV30; clone_size: .; cdr3_nt: TGTGCCTGGAGTGTAAGTGGGGCCTATGGCTACACCTTC; cdr3_aa: CAWSVSGAYGYTF
j_call: TRBJ1-2; d_call: .; v_call: TRBV4-2; clone_size: .; cdr3_nt: TGTGCCAGCAGCCCCGGGACTCTAGCTAACTATGGCTACACCTTC; cdr3_aa: CASSPGTLANYGYTF
j_call: TRBJ2-1; d_call: TRBD2; v_call: TRBV18; clone_size: .; cdr3_nt: TGTGCCAGCTCACCACCGGCTAGCGGGAGCTCCTACAATGAGCAGTTCTTC; cdr3_aa: CASSPPASGSSYNEQFF
j_call: TRBJ1-4; d_call: .; v_call: TRBV28; clone_size: few; cdr3_nt: TGTGCCAGCAGTCCCCAAGATAGGGCCGGCGGGAAAAAACTGTTTTTT; cdr3_aa: CASSPQDRAGGKKLFF
j_call: TRBJ2-7; d_call: .; v_call: TRBV20-1; clone_size: .; cdr3_nt: TGCAGTGCTAGAGGGCGCGGGCCCCCCCATCTCCTCGAGCAGTACTTC; cdr3_aa: CSARGRGPPHLLEQYF
j_call: TRBJ2-1; d_call: .; v_call: TRBV6-5; clone_size: few; cdr3_nt: TGTGCCAGCAGTTACTCAAGGGGGGCAAAGGGGTGGAATGAGCAGTTCTTC; cdr3_aa: CASSYSRGAKGWNEQFF
j_call: TRBJ1-2; d_call: .; v_call: TRBV2; clone_size: .; cdr3_nt: TGTGCCAGCAGTGCTGATGGAGGCTACACCTTC; cdr3_aa: CASSADGGYTF
j_call: TRBJ2-7; d_call: .; v_call: TRBV7-9; clone_size: .; cdr3_nt: TGTGCCAGCAGCTTGGGGGCGTACGAGCAGTACTTC; cdr3_aa: CASSLGAYEQYF
j_call: TRBJ2-4; d_call: .; v_call: TRBV4-3; clone_size: few; cdr3_nt: TGCGCCAGCAGCCAATTTGTATCCTCCCAAAAAAACATTCAGTACTTC; cdr3_aa: CASSQFVSSQKNIQYF
j_call: TRBJ2-3; d_call: .; v_call: TRBV6-5; clone_size: few; cdr3_nt: TGTGCCAGCAGCTTAACTGAGGGGGCAGATACGCAGTATTTT; cdr3_aa: CASSLTEGADTQYF
j_call: TRBJ2-7; d_call: .; v_call: TRBV5-6; clone_size: .; cdr3_nt: TGTGCCAGCAGCTTGAGACTAGAATTCTACGAGCAGTACTTC; cdr3_aa: CASSLRLEFYEQYF
j_call: TRBJ2-7; d_call: .; v_call: TRBV27; clone_size: few; cdr3_nt: TGTGCCAGCAGTTCGAATACGCGACGGACCCCCTACGAGCAGTACTTC; cdr3_aa: CASSSNTRRTPYEQYF
j_call: TRBJ2-1; d_call: .; v_call: TRBV30; clone_size: .; cdr3_nt: TGTGCCTGGAGCCCCGGGACCTGGGGCATCTCCTACAATGAGCAGTTCTTC; cdr3_aa: CAWSPGTWGISYNEQFF
j_call: TRBJ2-1; d_call: TRBD2; v_call: TRBV6-1; clone_size: few; cdr3_nt: TGTGCCAGCAGTGAAATTAGCGGGACCTACAATGAGCAGTTCTTC; cdr3_aa: CASSEISGTYNEQFF
j_call: TRBJ2-6; d_call: .; v_call: TRBV21-1; clone_size: few; cdr3_nt: TGTGCCAGCAGCAAAGGAGATCGGCGGACCTCTGGGGCCAACGTCCTGACTTTC; cdr3_aa: CASSKGDRRTSGANVLTF
j_call: TRBJ2-7; d_call: .; v_call: TRBV7-9; clone_size: .; cdr3_nt: TGTGCCAGCAGCGCCAACCGGGACGCACCTTCCTACGAGCAGTACTTC; cdr3_aa: CASSANRDAPSYEQYF
j_call: TRBJ2-3; d_call: TRBD2; v_call: TRBV28; clone_size: many; cdr3_nt: TGTGCCAGCAGTGAGGCGCGGGAGAAGGGAGATACGCAGTATTTT; cdr3_aa: CASSEAREKGDTQYF